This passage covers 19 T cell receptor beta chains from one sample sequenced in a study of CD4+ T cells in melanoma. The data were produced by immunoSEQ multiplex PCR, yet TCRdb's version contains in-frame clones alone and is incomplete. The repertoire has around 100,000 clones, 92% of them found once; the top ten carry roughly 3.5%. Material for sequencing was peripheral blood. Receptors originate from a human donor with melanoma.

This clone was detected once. CDR3 residues: CATSRERNTGELFF. The DNA of the CDR3 is TGCGCCACCTCGAGGGAAAGGAACACCGGGGAGCTGTTTTTT. This rearrangement joins TRBV5-1 to TRBJ2-2, with TRBD2 as a possible D gene (5 bases). CDR3 length equals 14 residues. V lost 9 bases to trimming and J lost 1 base, with 13 bases between them. Germline CDR1 is SGHRS and CDR2 is YFSETQ.

The CDR3 nucleotides are TGTGCCAGCAGCTTCGTTAGCGGAGGCACAGATACGCAGTATTTT. It yields the protein CASSFVSGGTDTQYF. This chain links TRBV5-8 with TRBJ2-3; a possible D gene is TRBD2 (6 bases). The CDR3 totals 15 residues. The germline V gene has CDR1 SGHTS and CDR2 YDEGEE. The V gene lost 2 bases and the J gene lost 1 base, with 11 bases spanning the gap.

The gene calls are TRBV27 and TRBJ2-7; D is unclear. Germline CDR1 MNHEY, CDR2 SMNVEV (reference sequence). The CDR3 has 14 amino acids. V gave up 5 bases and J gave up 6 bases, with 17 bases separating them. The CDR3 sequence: CASSVGRLRSEQYF. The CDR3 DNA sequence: TGTGCCAGCAGTGTCGGACGCCTTAGGTCCGAGCAGTACTTC.

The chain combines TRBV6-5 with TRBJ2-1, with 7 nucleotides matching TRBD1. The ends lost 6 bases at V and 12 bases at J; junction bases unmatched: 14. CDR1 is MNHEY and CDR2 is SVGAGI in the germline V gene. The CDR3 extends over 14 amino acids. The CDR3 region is CASSSTPGQLAQFF. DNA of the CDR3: TGTGCCAGCAGCTCGACCCCGGGACAGTTAGCGCAGTTCTTC.

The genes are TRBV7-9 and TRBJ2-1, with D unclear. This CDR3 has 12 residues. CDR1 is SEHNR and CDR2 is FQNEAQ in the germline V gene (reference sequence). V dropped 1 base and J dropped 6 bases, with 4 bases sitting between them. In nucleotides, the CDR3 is TGTGCCAGCAGCTTAGTAATCAATGAGCAGTTCTTC. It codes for CASSLVINEQFF.

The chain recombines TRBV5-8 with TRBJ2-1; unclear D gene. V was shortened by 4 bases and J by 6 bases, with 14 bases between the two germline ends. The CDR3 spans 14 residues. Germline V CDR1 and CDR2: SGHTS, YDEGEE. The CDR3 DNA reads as TGTGCCAGCAGCCAACTAACAGTCCTCAATGAGCAGTTCTTC. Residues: CASSQLTVLNEQFF.

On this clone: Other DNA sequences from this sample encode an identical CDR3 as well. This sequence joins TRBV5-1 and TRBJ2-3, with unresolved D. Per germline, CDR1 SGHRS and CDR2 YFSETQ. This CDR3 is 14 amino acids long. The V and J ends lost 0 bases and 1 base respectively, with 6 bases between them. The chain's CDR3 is CASSLDRGTDTQYF. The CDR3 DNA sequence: TGCGCCAGCAGCTTGGATCGGGGCACAGATACGCAGTATTTT.

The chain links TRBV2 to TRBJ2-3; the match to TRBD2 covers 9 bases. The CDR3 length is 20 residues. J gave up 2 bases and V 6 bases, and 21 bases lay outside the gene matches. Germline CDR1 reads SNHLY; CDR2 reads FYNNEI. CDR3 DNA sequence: TGTGCCAGCAGCCTCCCCAGCGGGCTAGCGGGAACCCCTCCCACAGATACGCAGTATTTT. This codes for CASSLPSGLAGTPPTDTQYF. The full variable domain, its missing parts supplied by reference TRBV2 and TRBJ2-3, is EPEVTQTPSHQVTQMGQEVILRCVPISNHLYFYWYRQILGQKVEFLVSFYNNEISEKSEIFDDQFSVERPDGSNFTLKIRSTKLEDSAMYFCASSLPSGLAGTPPTDTQYFGPGTRLTVL.

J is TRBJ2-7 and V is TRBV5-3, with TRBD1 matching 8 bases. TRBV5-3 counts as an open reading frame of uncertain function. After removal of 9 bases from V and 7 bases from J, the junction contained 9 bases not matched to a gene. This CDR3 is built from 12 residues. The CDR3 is CAKKTGELEQYF. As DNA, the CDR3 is TGTGCCAAAAAGACAGGGGAGTTAGAGCAGTACTTC.

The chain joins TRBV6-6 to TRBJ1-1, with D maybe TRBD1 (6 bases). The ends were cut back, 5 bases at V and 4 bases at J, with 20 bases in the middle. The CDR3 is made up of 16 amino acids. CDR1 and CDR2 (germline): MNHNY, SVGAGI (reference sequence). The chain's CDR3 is CASSRFTGARSTEAFF. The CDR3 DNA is TGTGCCAGCAGTCGATTTACGGGGGCGAGGAGCACTGAAGCTTTCTTT.

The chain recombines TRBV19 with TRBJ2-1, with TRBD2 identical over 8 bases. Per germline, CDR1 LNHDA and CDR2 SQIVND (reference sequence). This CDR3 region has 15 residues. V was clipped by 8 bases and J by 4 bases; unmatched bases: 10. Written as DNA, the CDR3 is TGTGCCAGTCGACCAGCGGGAGCGCAATACAATGAGCAGTTCTTC. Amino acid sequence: CASRPAGAQYNEQFF.

CDR3 bases: TGTGCCAGCAGCTTAGGGACAGTAGTAAACACCGGGGAGCTGTTTTTT. It yields the protein CASSLGTVVNTGELFF. The chain links TRBV5-4 to TRBJ2-2; 7 bases agree with TRBD1. The germline V gene has CDR1 SGHNT and CDR2 YYREEE (reference sequence). With V trimmed by 2 bases and J by 2 bases, 6 bases remained unmatched. CDR3 length: 16 residues.

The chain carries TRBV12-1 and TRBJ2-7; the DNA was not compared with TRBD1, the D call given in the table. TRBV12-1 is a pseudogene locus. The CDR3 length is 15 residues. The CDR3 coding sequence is TGTGCCAGCAGCCACAATAAAGTGGGCAGATACGAGCAGTACTTC. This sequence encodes CASSHNKVGRYEQYF.

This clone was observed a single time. The CDR3 spells CASAMQRGSRGETQYF. CDR3 nucleotides: TGTGCCAGCGCAATGCAGAGAGGGAGCCGGGGAGAGACCCAGTACTTC. This rearrangement joins TRBV28 to TRBJ2-5; D might be TRBD2 (5 bases). CDR3 length: 16 residues. Looked up from germline, CDR1 is MDHEN and CDR2 is SYDVKM. Trimming cost V 8 bases and J 4 bases, with 23 bases left between them.

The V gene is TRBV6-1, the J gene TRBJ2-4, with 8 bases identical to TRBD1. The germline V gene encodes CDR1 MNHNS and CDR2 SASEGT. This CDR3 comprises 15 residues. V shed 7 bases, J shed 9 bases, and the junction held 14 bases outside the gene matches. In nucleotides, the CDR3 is TGTGCCAGCACCCCTCCTGGGACAGGCTTTAGCATTCAGTACTTC. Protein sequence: CASTPPGTGFSIQYF.

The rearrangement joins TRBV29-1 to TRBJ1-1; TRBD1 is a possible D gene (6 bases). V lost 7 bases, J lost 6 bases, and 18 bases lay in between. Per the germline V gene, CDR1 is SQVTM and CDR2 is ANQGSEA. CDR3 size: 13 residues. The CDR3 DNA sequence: TGCAGCGCCGCCAAGGAGGGGGACGCTGAAGCTTTCTTT. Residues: CSAAKEGDAEAFF.

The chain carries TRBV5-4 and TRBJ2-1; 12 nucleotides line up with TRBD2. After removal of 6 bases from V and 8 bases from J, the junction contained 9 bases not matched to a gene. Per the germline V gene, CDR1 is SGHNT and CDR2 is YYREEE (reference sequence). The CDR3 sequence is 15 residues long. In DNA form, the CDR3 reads TGTGCCAGCACCAATCTAGCGGGGGGGCCCGATGAGCAGTTCTTC. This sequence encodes CASTNLAGGPDEQFF.

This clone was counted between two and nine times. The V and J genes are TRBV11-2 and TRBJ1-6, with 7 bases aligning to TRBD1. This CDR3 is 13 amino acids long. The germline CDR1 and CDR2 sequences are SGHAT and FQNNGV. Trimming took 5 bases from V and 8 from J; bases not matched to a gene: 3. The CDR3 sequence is CASSRDRDSPLHF. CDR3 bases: TGTGCCAGCAGCCGGGACAGAGATTCACCCCTCCACTTT.

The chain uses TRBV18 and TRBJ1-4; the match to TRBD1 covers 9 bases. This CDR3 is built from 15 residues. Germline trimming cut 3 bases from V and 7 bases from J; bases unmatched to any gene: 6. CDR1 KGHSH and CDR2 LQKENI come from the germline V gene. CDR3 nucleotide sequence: TGTGCCAGCTCACCTTGGGGACAGGGAGGTGAAAAACTGTTTTTT. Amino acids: CASSPWGQGGEKLFF.